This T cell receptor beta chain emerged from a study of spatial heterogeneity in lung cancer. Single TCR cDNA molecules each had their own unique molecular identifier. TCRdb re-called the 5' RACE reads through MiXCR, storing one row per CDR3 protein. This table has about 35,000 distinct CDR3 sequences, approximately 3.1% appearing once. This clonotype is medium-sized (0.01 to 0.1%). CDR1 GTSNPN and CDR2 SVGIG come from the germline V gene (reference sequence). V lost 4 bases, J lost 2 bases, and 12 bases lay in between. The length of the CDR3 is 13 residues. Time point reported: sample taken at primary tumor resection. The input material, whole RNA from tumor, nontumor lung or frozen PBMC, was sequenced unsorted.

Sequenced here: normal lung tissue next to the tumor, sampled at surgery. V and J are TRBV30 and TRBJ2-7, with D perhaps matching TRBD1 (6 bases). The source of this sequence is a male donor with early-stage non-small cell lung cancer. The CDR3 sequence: CAWIPWGPYEQYF. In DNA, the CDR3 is TGTGCCTGGATTCCTTGGGGGCCCTACGAGCAGTACTTC.